This T cell receptor (beta chain) was captured by sequencing in a study of T cell responses to AZD1222 COVID-19 vaccine. V was shortened by 5 bases and J by 2 bases, with 16 bases between the two germline ends. There are 16 residues in the CDR3. Germline V gene sequence: CDR1 SEHNR, CDR2 FQNEAQ (reference sequence). Measured with immunoSEQ multiplex PCR; TCRdb has only the in-frame clones, and not every one. The sample holds 180,000 or so clones, about 93% seen once. Sequences were derived from peripheral blood, sampled 28 days after the second AZD1222 dose. The V and J genes are TRBV7-9 and TRBJ1-5; D is possibly TRBD1 (5 bases). The origin of this receptor is an adult who received the AZD1222 COVID-19 vaccine. In DNA form, the CDR3 reads TGTGCCAGCAGCCCTGGGGGATACACGGGCAATCAGCCCCAGCATTTT. This translates into CASSPGGYTGNQPQHF.